Below, 16 T cell receptor beta chains from the same sample are listed, as sequenced in a study of Ad26.COV2.S vaccination and SARS-CoV-2 variants. Documented treatment: 19 received Ad26.COV2.S at low or high dose, single or two shots; about 5 received placebo; per-sample allocation not given. Material that was analyzed had been drawn on day 63 after the first vaccine or placebo injection. TCRdb's table, derived via immunoSEQ multiplex PCR, lists solely in-frame clones and lacks some. The sample holds approximately 420,000 clones; around nine tenths are singletons and the top ten take approximately 3.7%. The sequenced sample was peripheral blood, obtained in a trial of Ad26.COV2.S vaccine versus placebo. The receptors come from a person aged 18 to 59 who received the Ad26.COV2.S COVID-19 vaccine or a placebo.

This clone appeared a few times. The genes are TRBV5-4 and TRBJ1-2, with unresolved D. CDR1 and CDR2 (germline): SGHNT, YYREEE (reference sequence). V shed 0 bases and J shed 7 bases, with 7 bases lying between them. The CDR3 covers 12 residues. Written as DNA, the CDR3 is TGTGCCAGCAGCTTGGGCGCAGTTGGCTACACCTTC. It encodes CASSLGAVGYTF.

The chain is built from TRBV2 and TRBJ1-4; D ambiguous. The CDR3 loop spans 16 amino acids. Trimming removed 0 bases from V and 8 bases from J, with 16 bases in between. Germline V gene sequence: CDR1 SNHLY, CDR2 FYNNEI. CDR3 protein: CASSEALRQRGEKLFF. The CDR3 coding sequence is TGTGCCAGCAGTGAAGCGCTTCGGCAGAGAGGGGAAAAACTGTTTTTT.

The chain couples TRBV10-3 to TRBJ2-2; 11 nucleotides match TRBD2. CDR3 length: 16 residues. The germline V gene encodes CDR1 ENHRY and CDR2 SYGVKD. V lost 8 bases, J lost 0 bases, and 5 bases stayed unmatched. CDR3 in amino acids: CAIGLTSGANTGELFF. The DNA of the CDR3 is TGTGCCATCGGCTTGACTAGCGGGGCGAACACCGGGGAGCTGTTTTTT.

The chain carries TRBV6-1 and TRBJ1-5; D remains ambiguous. This CDR3 comprises 14 residues. V was clipped by 3 bases and J by 11 bases, with 17 bases between them. The germline V gene has CDR1 MNHNS and CDR2 SASEGT. CDR3 nucleotide sequence: TGTGCCAGCAGTGAGCGGGATATGGGTTTGACCCAGCATTTT. Its translation is CASSERDMGLTQHF.

In its sample, this clone was seen a few times. V and J are TRBV9 and TRBJ1-1; a possible D gene is TRBD1 (6 bases). V lost 0 bases and J 0 bases, leaving 9 bases between the germline ends. In germline, CDR1 is SGDLS, CDR2 YYNGEE. The length of the CDR3 is 15 residues. The CDR3 is CASSVEGVMNTEAFF. For the CDR3, the DNA is TGTGCCAGCAGCGTAGAGGGGGTGATGAACACTGAAGCTTTCTTT. The entire variable domain, with the rest obtained from reference TRBV9 and TRBJ1-1, is as follows: DSGVTQTPKHLITATGQRVTLRCSPRSGDLSVYWYQQSLDQGLQFLIQYYNGEERAKGNILERFSAQQFPDLHSELNLSSLELGDSALYFCASSVEGVMNTEAFFGQGTRLTVV.

V gene TRBV18 combines with J gene TRBJ1-2; TRBD1 is a possible D gene (5 bases). The CDR3 length is 16 residues. Germline V CDR1 and CDR2: KGHSH, LQKENI. The V gene lost 4 bases and the J gene lost 4 bases, with 19 bases spanning the gap. In DNA, the CDR3 is TGTGCCAGCTCACTAATTTCCGGGACTGATGGCTATGGCTACACCTTC. It encodes CASSLISGTDGYGYTF.

There are a few counts of this clone. V gene TRBV24-1 combines with J gene TRBJ2-2, with 9 bases lining up with TRBD1. The CDR3 totals 15 residues. Germline V lookup: CDR1 KGHDR, CDR2 SFDVKD. V trimming: 4 bases; J trimming: 5 bases; junction bases outside the gene matches: 4. DNA for the CDR3: TGTGCCACCAGTGACTCGGGACAGGGTACCGGGGAGCTGTTTTTT. Translating gives CATSDSGQGTGELFF.

J is TRBJ1-5 and V is TRBV6-2 or TRBV6-3; D not certain. V was trimmed by 0 bases and J by 2 bases, leaving 11 bases between them. This CDR3 comprises 16 residues. Germline V gives CDR1 MNHEY, CDR2 SVGEGT. This CDR3 reads CASSYSRRLGNQPQHF. CDR3 DNA: TGTGCCAGCAGTTACTCGAGGAGGTTAGGCAATCAGCCCCAGCATTTT.

This clone appeared once. A much larger clone differs by one base, so this may be a read error. The V gene is TRBV5-1, the J gene TRBJ2-3; D is uncertain. This CDR3 is 12 amino acids long. From germline, CDR1 is SGHRS and CDR2 YFSETQ. The V and J ends lost 5 bases and 0 bases respectively, with 4 bases between them. DNA of the CDR3: TGCGCCAGCAGATATAGCACAGATACGCAGTATTTT. The encoded protein is CASRYSTDTQYF.

The chain links TRBV14 to TRBJ2-1; weak D call: TRBD2 (7 bases). CDR1 SGHDN and CDR2 FVKESK come from the germline V gene. The CDR3 is 13 amino acids. The V gene lost 3 bases and the J gene lost 7 bases, with 10 bases spanning the gap. CDR3 amino acids: CASSQGGANEQFF. The CDR3 nucleotides are TGTGCCAGCAGCCAGGGGGGGGCAAATGAGCAGTTCTTC. Supplemented by reference TRBV14 and TRBJ2-1, the full variable domain reads EAGVTQFPSHSVIEKGQTVTLRCDPISGHDNLYWYRRVMGKEIKFLLHFVKESKQDESGMPNNRFLAERTGGTYSTLKVQPAELEDSGVYFCASSQGGANEQFFGPGTRLTVL.

The chain recombines TRBV7-8 with TRBJ2-5; possible D gene TRBD2, 6 bases. Trimming removed 5 bases at V and 3 bases at J, with 13 bases between. Germline V gene data show CDR1 as SGHVS and CDR2 as FQNEAQ. This CDR3 spans 14 amino acids. CDR3 loop: CASSATSGKETQYF. Here the CDR3 DNA reads TGTGCCAGCAGCGCGACTAGTGGTAAAGAGACCCAGTACTTC.

The chain is built from TRBV5-4 and TRBJ2-2; 7 bases are shared with TRBD2. Germline CDR1 SGHNT, CDR2 YYREEE (reference sequence). After removal of 0 bases from V and 5 bases from J, the junction contained 4 bases not matched to a gene. CDR3 length: 15 residues. The CDR3 nucleotides read TGTGCCAGCAGCTTGGTGGGACTATCAACCGGGGAGCTGTTTTTT. Protein sequence: CASSLVGLSTGELFF. The full variable domain, in which reference TRBV5-4 and TRBJ2-2 provide the parts outside the CDR3, is ETGVTQSPTHLIKTRGQQVTLRCSSQSGHNTVSWYQQALGQGPQFIFQYYREEENGRGNFPPRFSGLQFPNYSSELNVNALELDDSALYLCASSLVGLSTGELFFGEGSRLTVL.

The rearrangement joins TRBV9 to TRBJ2-7, with no clear D. This CDR3 contains 14 residues. Looked up from germline, CDR1 is SGDLS and CDR2 is YYNGEE. Deletions cut 0 bases from V and 2 bases from J, with 9 bases between. CDR3 residues: CASSVGGSPYEQYF. The CDR3 DNA sequence: TGTGCCAGCAGCGTAGGGGGATCGCCCTACGAGCAGTACTTC. The full variable domain, with the rest looked up from reference TRBV9 and TRBJ2-7, is DSGVTQTPKHLITATGQRVTLRCSPRSGDLSVYWYQQSLDQGLQFLIQYYNGEERAKGNILERFSAQQFPDLHSELNLSSLELGDSALYFCASSVGGSPYEQYFGPGTRLTVT.

J is TRBJ2-1 and V is TRBV24-1, with D perhaps TRBD1 (6 bases). There are 15 residues in the CDR3. V lost 4 bases, J lost 4 bases, and 13 bases lay in between. CDR1 and CDR2 (germline): KGHDR, SFDVKD. CDR3 bases: TGTGCCACCAGTGACCAGGACAGATATTACAATGAGCAGTTCTTC. Translating gives CATSDQDRYYNEQFF.

In its sample, this clone was seen a few times. The chain employs TRBV3-1 (or the pseudogene TRBV3-2) and TRBJ1-6, with D uncertain. Germline V CDR1 and CDR2: LGHDT, YNNKEL (reference sequence). V lost 0 bases to trimming and J lost 7 bases, with 10 bases between them. The CDR3 is 15 residues long. The CDR3 region is CASSQEGRGNSPLHF. CDR3 coding DNA: TGTGCCAGCAGCCAAGAAGGGCGGGGAAATTCACCCCTCCACTTT.

This sequence joins TRBV18 and TRBJ2-7; no clear D gene. The ends were cut back, 2 bases at V and 1 base at J, with 6 bases in the middle. Germline values: CDR1 KGHSH, CDR2 LQKENI. The CDR3 has 13 residues. For the CDR3, the DNA is TGTGCCAGCTCACCATATGATTCCTACGAGCAGTACTTC. Its translation: CASSPYDSYEQYF.